This T cell receptor (beta chain) was profiled in a study of esophageal squamous cell carcinoma under preoperative chemotherapy. Study in general: Both tumor-infiltrating lymphocytes and peripheral blood T cells had their TCR repertoires profiled. Study-wide results and limits: Paclitaxel-nedaplatin therapy caused immediate, substantial clonotype frequency changes. Chemotherapy was followed by significantly higher TCR diversity in peripheral T cells only, not tumor-infiltrating lymphocytes.

Time point specified: before preoperative PTX-NDP chemotherapy. Patients received paclitaxel-nedaplatin as preoperative chemotherapy before surgery. CDR3 size: 16 residues. Germline V gives CDR1 MNHNS, CDR2 SASEGT. From the PCR reads, TCRdb called clonotypes with MiXCR, one entry per CDR3 protein. Of around 14,000 distinct CDR3 sequences listed, 60% are singletons. This clonotype occurred once. The antigen remains unidentified. This clonotype was sampled from a human donor with esophageal squamous cell carcinoma. The donor label of this sample is uncertain. Sampling was carried out from a patient given preoperative chemotherapy. This chain links TRBV6-1 with TRBJ2-3; D is possibly TRBD1 or TRBD2 (6 bases each). The closer fit of TRBJ2-7 to the DNA end suggests the J call may be wrong. The CDR3 DNA is TGTGCCAGCGGGGGCCTAGGGGGGCGTAGCCAAGATACGCAGTACTTC. Translating gives CASGGLGGRSQDTQYF.